Presented here are 15 T cell receptor beta chains from one specimen sequenced in a study of T cell responses to AZD1222 COVID-19 vaccine. The repertoire was sequenced with immunoSEQ multiplex PCR; TCRdb's copy has only in-frame clones and lacks some. The table lists 110,000 to 150,000 clones, roughly 90% of them singletons. Here the sequenced sample was peripheral blood, taken on day 0 of AZD1222 vaccination. Source of these receptors: an adult in good health.

This chain links TRBV10-3 with TRBJ2-3; TRBD2 aligns across 13 bases. This CDR3 has 13 residues. Germline V gene sequence: CDR1 ENHRY, CDR2 SYGVKD. V was clipped by 10 bases and J by 6 bases; unmatched bases: 4. In DNA form, the CDR3 reads TGTGCCACCGGGACTAGCGGGACGGATACGCAGTATTTT. As protein: CATGTSGTDTQYF.

The chain combines TRBV19 with TRBJ2-1; TRBD2 matches 9 bases. The CDR3 totals 15 residues. Trimming removed 5 bases from V and 6 bases from J; junction bases left unmatched: 8. CDR1 and CDR2 (germline): LNHDA, SQIVND (reference sequence). CDR3 protein: CASSPSAGGSNEQFF. CDR3 coding DNA: TGTGCCAGTAGTCCGTCCGCGGGAGGGAGCAATGAGCAGTTCTTC.

The chain joins TRBV19 to TRBJ2-3, with 8 bases identical to TRBD1. Germline lookup yields CDR1 LNHDA and CDR2 SQIVND (reference sequence). This CDR3 is built from 15 residues. With 6 bases clipped from V and 0 bases from J, the junction kept 5 bases outside the gene matches. CDR3 residues: CASSKRTGSTDTQYF. The CDR3 region has the DNA TGTGCCAGTAGCAAAAGGACAGGGAGCACAGATACGCAGTATTTT. Filled out from reference TRBV19 and TRBJ2-3, the complete variable domain reads DGGITQSPKYLFRKEGQNVTLSCEQNLNHDAMYWYRQDPGQGLRLIYYSQIVNDFQKGDIAEGYSVSREKKESFPLTVTSAQKNPTAFYLCASSKRTGSTDTQYFGPGTRLTVL.

The chain joins TRBV5-1 to TRBJ2-5, with 9 bases identical to TRBD1. This CDR3 contains 14 residues. V lost 4 bases and J lost 4; bases outside the gene matches: 5. Germline lookup yields CDR1 SGHRS and CDR2 YFSETQ. The CDR3 sequence: CASSTGQGGETQYF. The CDR3 DNA is TGCGCCAGCAGCACGGGACAGGGCGGAGAGACCCAGTACTTC.

V gene TRBV11-2 combines with J gene TRBJ2-5; 9 bases are shared with TRBD1. The CDR3 loop spans 18 amino acids. J was trimmed by 5 bases and V by 1 base; bases with no gene match: 14. Germline assignment: CDR1 SGHAT and CDR2 FQNNGV. CDR3 amino acids: CASSLVRIAGQGRETQYF. The DNA for the CDR3 is TGTGCCAGCAGCTTAGTTCGAATTGCGGGACAGGGTCGTGAGACCCAGTACTTC.

This clone was detected once. The chain employs TRBV28 and TRBJ2-3; tentative D call: TRBD1 (6 bases). Germline CDR1 reads MDHEN; CDR2 reads SYDVKM. The length of the CDR3 is 15 residues. Trimming cost V 6 bases and J 0 bases, with 13 bases left between them. In nucleotides, the CDR3 is TGTGCCAGCAGGGAGGACAGCAGGAGCACAGATACGCAGTATTTT. Translation gives CASREDSRSTDTQYF.

The V gene is TRBV10-2, the J gene TRBJ2-6, with unresolved D. V was pared by 5 bases and J by 5 bases, with 25 bases between. The CDR3 spans 19 residues. Germline values: CDR1 WSHSY, CDR2 SAAADI. This chain's CDR3 is CASSSLVSSNKSRANVLTF. The CDR3 DNA is TGCGCCAGCAGTTCCCTCGTCTCTTCTAACAAAAGTCGGGCCAACGTCCTGACTTTC.

J is TRBJ2-2 and V is TRBV5-8, with 14 bases matching TRBD2. Germline V gene sequence: CDR1 SGHTS, CDR2 YDEGEE. J was trimmed by 4 bases and V by 3 bases; bases with no gene match: 14. This CDR3 has 20 residues. The CDR3 nucleotides read TGTGCCAGCAGCTCCGACTTGGGTCGACTAGCGGGAGGGTTCACCGGGGAGCTGTTTTTT. Residues: CASSSDLGRLAGGFTGELFF.

This chain connects TRBV28 to TRBJ2-5, with TRBD2 identical over 8 bases. CDR3 length: 13 amino acids. V gave up 8 bases and J gave up 4 bases; unmatched junction bases: 6. Germline V CDR1 and CDR2: MDHEN, SYDVKM. CDR3 sequence reads: CASGLAKPETQYF. Here the CDR3 DNA reads TGTGCCAGCGGACTAGCCAAGCCAGAGACCCAGTACTTC.

The V and J genes are TRBV5-4 and TRBJ1-2, with 8 positions matching TRBD1. Looked up from germline, CDR1 is SGHNT and CDR2 is YYREEE (reference sequence). V was pared by 3 bases and J by 5 bases, with 12 bases of the junction left unmatched. This CDR3 region has 16 residues. In DNA, the CDR3 is TGTGCCAGCAGCTCCGGACAGGGTCATCGGGTTTATGGCTACACCTTC. Its translation: CASSSGQGHRVYGYTF.

CDR3 residues: CASSSHLGTKETQYF. The CDR3 DNA reads as TGTGCCAGCAGCTCACACCTCGGGACAAAAGAGACCCAGTACTTC. V gene TRBV7-2 combines with J gene TRBJ2-5; the D gene is possibly TRBD1 (6 bases). The V and J ends lost 4 bases and 3 bases respectively, with 15 bases between them. The CDR3 consists of 15 residues. Germline loops: CDR1 SGHTA, CDR2 FQGNSA.

The chain couples TRBV30 to TRBJ1-5; D remains ambiguous. The CDR3 totals 13 residues. Germline lookup yields CDR1 GTSNPN and CDR2 SVGIG (reference sequence). V lost 5 bases and J 3 bases, leaving 11 bases between the germline ends. CDR3 amino acids: CAWSRGNNQPQHF. The CDR3 DNA sequence: TGTGCCTGGTCGCGAGGGAACAATCAGCCCCAGCATTTT.

The J gene is TRBJ2-5, the V gene TRBV11-2; weak D call: TRBD2 (5 bases). V was pared by 4 bases and J by 3 bases, with 15 bases between. There are 15 residues in the CDR3. Germline V lookup: CDR1 SGHAT, CDR2 FQNNGV. The DNA for the CDR3 is TGTGCCAGCAGCTCCCTCCTGACTAACGAAGAGACCCAGTACTTC. Encoded protein: CASSSLLTNEETQYF. Using reference TRBV11-2 and TRBJ2-5 for the parts outside the CDR3, the full variable domain is EAGVAQSPRYKIIEKRQSVAFWCNPISGHATLYWYQQILGQGPKLLIQFQNNGVVDDSQLPKDRFSAERLKGVDSTLKIQPAKLEDSAVYLCASSSLLTNEETQYFGPGTRLLVL.

The rearrangement uses TRBV7-2 and TRBJ2-2; 7 bases line up with TRBD2. There are 16 residues in the CDR3. Trimming at V came to 1 base and at J to 1 base, leaving 3 bases not matched to a gene. CDR1 is SGHTA, CDR2 FQGNSA, per germline. CDR3 sequence reads: CASSLGASGNTGELFF. CDR3 in DNA: TGTGCCAGCAGCTTAGGGGCTAGCGGGAACACCGGGGAGCTGTTTTTT.

This rearrangement joins TRBV18 to TRBJ1-6; D call uncertain. The CDR3 sequence is 15 residues long. The germline V gene has CDR1 KGHSH and CDR2 LQKENI. V was clipped by 2 bases and J by 10 bases, with 15 bases between them. CDR3 coding DNA: TGTGCCAGCTCACCATTGGAGGGAGCAGGCTCACCCCTCCACTTT. Translated, it gives CASSPLEGAGSPLHF.